This T cell receptor beta chain comes out of a study of blood T cell repertoires in COVID-19. About the research overall: Researchers got acute and convalescent COVID-19 samples from the United States, Italy and Spain. From T cells, B-cell-depleted T cells, or PBMCs came the material, which was cDNA or gDNA.

Germline CDR1 MNHEY, CDR2 SVGAGI. This CDR3 is built from 14 residues. Trimming took 6 bases from V and 6 from J; bases not matched to a gene: 11. Assay used: immunoSEQ multiplex PCR; TCRdb lists only in-frame clones, some missing. The sample includes about 84,000 clones, around 82% of them seen just once. This TCR derives from an elderly man with active or convalescent COVID-19. Sequencing was done on a sample of peripheral blood. The rearrangement uses TRBV6-5 and TRBJ2-7; TRBD1 matches at 7 bases. This CDR3 reads CASRPTDRDSEQYF. The DNA for the CDR3 is TGTGCCAGCAGGCCGACAGACAGGGACAGCGAGCAGTACTTC.